This TCR beta chain was recovered during a study of blood T cells in healthy people across ages. The wider study: Roughly one uniquely barcoded beta molecule per two T cells was captured.

A sample-barcoded 5' primer and a J-beta primer mix were used in a second PCR of roughly 6 to 11 cycles. TCRdb processed the 5' RACE reads anew with MiXCR; each CDR3 protein has one entry. Of some 1,800,000 distinct CDR3 sequences detected, about two fifths appear once; the ten largest clones hold 20% to 25%. Healthy individuals of Caucasian origin from Russia, aged about 6 to 90, served as donors. Per-sample PBMC isolation yielded at least 6.5 million cells. Study observations and caveats: Roughly linear declines in TCR beta diversity per million T cells occurred with age.

As for this clonotype: Its antigen is undetermined.

This CDR3 is 13 amino acids long. CDR1 is LGHNA and CDR2 is YSLEER in the germline V gene. The V and J ends lost 1 base and 10 bases respectively, with 11 bases between them. Sequences were obtained from blood. This sequence was found in a human donor in good health. The chain uses TRBV4-3 and TRBJ2-1, with a possible D match to TRBD2 (5 bases). In nucleotides, the CDR3 is TGCGCCAGCAGCCAAGGCAGAACTAGAGAGCAGTTCTTC. This translates into CASSQGRTREQFF.